The T cell receptor (beta chain) described here comes from a study of T cells in Graves' hyperthyroidism and ophthalmopathy. Study in general: Peripheral blood collection took place at initial diagnosis, before any treatment. Points from the study as a whole: Stable hyperthyroidism was told apart from ophthalmopathy by a model built on 13 V-J features. Most clonotypes expanded in thyroid above 0.001 were likewise present in blood. It was a median approximately six months before onset that the model predicted ophthalmopathy.

A word on this clonotype: Its matching antigen is unknown.

Trimming removed 10 bases at V and 2 bases at J, with 14 bases between. The germline CDR1 and CDR2 sequences are LNHDA and SQIVND (reference sequence). CDR3 length: 13 residues. Amplified TCR beta CDR3 regions derived from RNA transcripts. The TCR CDR3 was amplified in a first-round RT-PCR using the HTBI primer set. In TCRdb, the multiplex PCR reads were re-called with MiXCR into one record per CDR3 protein. The sample lists fewer than 750,000 distinct CDR3 sequences, roughly 14% seen once, with around 4.5% in the top ten. This TCR was recovered from a woman aged 40 to 49 with Graves' ophthalmopathy. This sequence joins TRBV19 and TRBJ1-1; a weak D match, TRBD1 (5 bases). The source material was blood. CDR3 region: CATAPGANTEAFF. CDR3 DNA: TGTGCCACCGCTCCCGGGGCTAACACTGAAGCTTTCTTT.